This T cell receptor beta chain appears in the sequencing data of a study of regulatory T cells in long-lasting Graves disease. Arm-PCR of CDR3 regions and iRepertoire HTBI primers were the basis on which TCR beta libraries were built. TCRdb re-analysed the multiplex PCR reads in MiXCR, keeping a single row per CDR3 protein. Found here are roughly 500,000 distinct CDR3 sequences, 11% to 15% of them singletons; the top ten hold approximately 17%. Germline loops: CDR1 WNHNN, CDR2 SYGVQD (reference sequence). This CDR3 has 15 residues. Trimming at V came to 0 bases and at J to 1 base, leaving 1 base not matched to a gene. Time point in this sample: newly diagnosed GD, antithyroid drugs for less than 3 months. After RNA was extracted from PBMCs, the TCR library was made from it. In this sample, this clonotype turned up many times. These data were also filed under a second study, of T cells in Graves' hyperthyroidism and ophthalmopathy.

The chain recombines TRBV10-1 with TRBJ2-5; TRBD2 agrees at 8 bases. The sample in question was peripheral blood mononuclear cells (PBMCs), obtained at new diagnosis, from a patient treated with antithyroid drugs. The receptor's source is a woman aged 45 to 65 with Graves disease. The chain's CDR3 is CASSESAGAQETQYF. CDR3 DNA sequence: TGCGCCAGCAGTGAGTCAGCGGGAGCCCAAGAGACCCAGTACTTC.